This T cell receptor beta chain emerged from a study of regulatory T cells in long-lasting Graves disease. Study at large: For under 3 months, newly diagnosed Graves' patients had been taking antithyroid drugs.

This clonotype showed up just a few times. Germline assignment: CDR1 SGDLS and CDR2 YYNGEE. V trimming: 3 bases; J trimming: 4 bases; junction bases outside the gene matches: 12. The CDR3 length is 17 residues. With iRepertoire HTBI primers and Arm-PCR of CDR3 regions, TCR beta libraries were built. TCRdb passed the multiplex PCR reads through MiXCR, listing each CDR3 protein once. The repertoire has around 480,000 distinct CDR3 sequences, around 15% of them found once; the top ten carry roughly an eighth. Time point indicated: newly diagnosed GD, antithyroid drugs for less than 3 months. RNA isolated from PBMCs was used to make the TCR library. The data were also submitted as part of a second study, on T cells in Graves' hyperthyroidism and ophthalmopathy. That study adds: HTBI primers were used for first-round RT-PCR of the TCR CDR3.

The source is a man aged 40-49 years with Graves disease. The chain recombines TRBV9 with TRBJ2-3; 9 nucleotides agree with TRBD1. The sequenced sample was peripheral blood mononuclear cells (PBMCs), obtained at new diagnosis, from a patient treated with antithyroid drugs. CDR3 region: CASSAKFRGTGPDTQYF. CDR3 nucleotides: TGTGCCAGCAGCGCTAAGTTCCGCGGGACAGGGCCAGATACGCAGTATTTT.